Only a few counts were recorded for the clone carrying this T cell receptor (beta chain). Authors' data handling: Estimates of nucleated cell counts were drawn from the amplification of reference gene primers. Sequenced by immunoSEQ multiplex PCR; TCRdb stores in-frame clones only, minus some. Clone size and the V and J calls come from that table; the DNA yielded D and trimming. Of 250,000 or so clones in the sample, 90% were seen once. Germline V gives CDR1 SNHLY, CDR2 FYNNEI. The CDR3 loop spans 13 amino acids. Between the trimmed V and J ends, which lost 5 bases and 7 bases, there was a span of 14 bases. This entry belongs to a study of blood T cell repertoires in COVID-19. Study information: Samples representing acute and convalescent COVID-19 were sourced from the United States, Italy and Spain. T cells, B-cell-depleted T cells, or PBMCs provided the cDNA or gDNA that served as material.

Seattle participants joined during active infection and were tracked over time. Sequenced input: peripheral blood. The chain has TRBV2 and TRBJ1-1; a weak D match, TRBD1 (6 bases). The receptor comes from an older woman with COVID-19, enrolled during active disease. The DNA for the CDR3 is TGTGCCAGCAGTACAGGGTTATCCATTGAAGCTTTCTTT. Protein: CASSTGLSIEAFF.